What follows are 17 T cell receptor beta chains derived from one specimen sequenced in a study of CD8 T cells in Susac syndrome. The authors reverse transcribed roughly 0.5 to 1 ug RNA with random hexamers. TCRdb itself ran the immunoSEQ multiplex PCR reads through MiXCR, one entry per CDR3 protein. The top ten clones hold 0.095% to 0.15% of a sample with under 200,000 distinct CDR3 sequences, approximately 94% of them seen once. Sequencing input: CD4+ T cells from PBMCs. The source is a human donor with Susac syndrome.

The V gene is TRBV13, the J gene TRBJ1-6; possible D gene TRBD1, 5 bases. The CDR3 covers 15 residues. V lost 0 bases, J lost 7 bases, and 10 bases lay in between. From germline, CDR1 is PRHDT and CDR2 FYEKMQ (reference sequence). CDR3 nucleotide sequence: TGTGCCAGCAGCTTAGGGGCAGGGTTGAATTCACCCCTCCACTTT. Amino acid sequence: CASSLGAGLNSPLHF.

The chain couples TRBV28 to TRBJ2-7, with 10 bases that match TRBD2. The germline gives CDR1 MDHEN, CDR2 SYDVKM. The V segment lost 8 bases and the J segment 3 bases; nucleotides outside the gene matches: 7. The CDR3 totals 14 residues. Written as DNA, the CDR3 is TGTGCCAGCGTAGCGGGAGGCGTCCTCTACGAGCAGTACTTC. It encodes CASVAGGVLYEQYF.

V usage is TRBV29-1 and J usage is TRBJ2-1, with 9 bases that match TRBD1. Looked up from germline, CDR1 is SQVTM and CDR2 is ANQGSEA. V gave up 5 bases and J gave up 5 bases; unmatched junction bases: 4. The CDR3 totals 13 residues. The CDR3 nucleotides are TGCAGCGTTCAGGGACAGGGTCACAATGAGCAGTTCTTC. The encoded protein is CSVQGQGHNEQFF.

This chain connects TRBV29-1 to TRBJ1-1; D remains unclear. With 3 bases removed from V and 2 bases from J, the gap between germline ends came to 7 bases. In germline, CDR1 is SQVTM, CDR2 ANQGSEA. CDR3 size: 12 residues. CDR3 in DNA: TGCAGCGTTGACTTGCATAACACTGAAGCTTTCTTT. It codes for CSVDLHNTEAFF.

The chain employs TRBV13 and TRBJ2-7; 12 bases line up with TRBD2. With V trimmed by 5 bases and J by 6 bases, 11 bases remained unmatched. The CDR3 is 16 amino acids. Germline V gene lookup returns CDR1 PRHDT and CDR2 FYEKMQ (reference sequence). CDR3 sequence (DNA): TGTGCCAGCAGCCGACCCCCGACTAGCGGGAGTCGCGAGCAGTACTTC. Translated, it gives CASSRPPTSGSREQYF.

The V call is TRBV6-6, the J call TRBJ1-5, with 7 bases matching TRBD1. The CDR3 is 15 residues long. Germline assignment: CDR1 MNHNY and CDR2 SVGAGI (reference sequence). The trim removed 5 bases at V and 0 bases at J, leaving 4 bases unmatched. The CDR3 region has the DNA TGTGCCAGCAGTCCGACAGGGTTTAGCAATCAGCCCCAGCATTTT. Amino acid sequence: CASSPTGFSNQPQHF.

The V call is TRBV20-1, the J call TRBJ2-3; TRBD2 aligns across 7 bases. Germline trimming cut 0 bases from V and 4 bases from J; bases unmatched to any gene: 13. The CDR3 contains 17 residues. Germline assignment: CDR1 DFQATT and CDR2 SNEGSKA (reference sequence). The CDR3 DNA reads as TGCAGTGCTAGAGAGGGCCCGGGAGGCCCAGCCCCAGATACGCAGTATTTT. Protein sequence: CSAREGPGGPAPDTQYF.

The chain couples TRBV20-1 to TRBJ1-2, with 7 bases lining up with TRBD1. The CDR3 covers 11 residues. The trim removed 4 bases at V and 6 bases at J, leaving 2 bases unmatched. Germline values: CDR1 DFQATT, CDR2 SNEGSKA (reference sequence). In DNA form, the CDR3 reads TGCAGTGCTATACAGGGGAATGGCTACACCTTC. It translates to CSAIQGNGYTF.

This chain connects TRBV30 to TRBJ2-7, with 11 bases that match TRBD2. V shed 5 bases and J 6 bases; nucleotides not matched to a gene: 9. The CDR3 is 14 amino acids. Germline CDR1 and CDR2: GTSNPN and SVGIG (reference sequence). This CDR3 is CAWEPLAGGPEQYF. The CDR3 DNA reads TGTGCCTGGGAACCTTTAGCGGGAGGGCCCGAGCAGTACTTC. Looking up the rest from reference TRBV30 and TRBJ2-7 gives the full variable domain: SQTIHQWPATLVQPVGSPLSLECTVEGTSNPNLYWYRQAAGRGLQLLFYSVGIGQISSEVPQNLSASRPQDRQFILSSKKLLLSDSGFYLCAWEPLAGGPEQYFGPGTRLTVT.

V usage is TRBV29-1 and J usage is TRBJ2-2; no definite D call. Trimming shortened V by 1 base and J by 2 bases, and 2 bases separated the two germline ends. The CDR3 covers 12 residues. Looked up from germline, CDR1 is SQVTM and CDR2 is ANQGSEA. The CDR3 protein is CSVEGNTGELFF. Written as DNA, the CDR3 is TGCAGCGTTGAAGGTAACACCGGGGAGCTGTTTTTT.

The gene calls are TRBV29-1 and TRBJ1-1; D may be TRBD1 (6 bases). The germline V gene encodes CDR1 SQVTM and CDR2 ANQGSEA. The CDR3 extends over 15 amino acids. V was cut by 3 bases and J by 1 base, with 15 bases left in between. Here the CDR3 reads CSVEWGAGANTEAFF. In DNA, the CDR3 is TGCAGCGTTGAGTGGGGGGCAGGGGCGAACACTGAAGCTTTCTTT.

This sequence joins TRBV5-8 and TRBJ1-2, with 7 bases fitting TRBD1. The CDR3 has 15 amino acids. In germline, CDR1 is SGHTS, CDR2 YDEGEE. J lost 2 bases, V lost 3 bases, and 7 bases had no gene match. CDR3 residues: CASSWETGKNYGYTF. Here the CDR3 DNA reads TGTGCCAGCAGCTGGGAGACAGGGAAGAACTATGGCTACACCTTC.

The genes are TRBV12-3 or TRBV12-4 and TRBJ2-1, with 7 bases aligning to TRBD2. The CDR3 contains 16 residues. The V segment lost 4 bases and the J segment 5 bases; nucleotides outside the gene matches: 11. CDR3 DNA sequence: TGTGCCAGCAGTTCGACTCTTAGCGGGCGAGACAATGAGCAGTTCTTC. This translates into CASSSTLSGRDNEQFF.

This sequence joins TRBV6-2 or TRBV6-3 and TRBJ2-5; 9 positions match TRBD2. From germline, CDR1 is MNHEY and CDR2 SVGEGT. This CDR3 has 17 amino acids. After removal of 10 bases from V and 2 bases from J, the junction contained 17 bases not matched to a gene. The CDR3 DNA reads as TGTGCCACCAAAGGGAGCTATAGCGGGAGATCGCAAGAGACCCAGTACTTC. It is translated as CATKGSYSGRSQETQYF.

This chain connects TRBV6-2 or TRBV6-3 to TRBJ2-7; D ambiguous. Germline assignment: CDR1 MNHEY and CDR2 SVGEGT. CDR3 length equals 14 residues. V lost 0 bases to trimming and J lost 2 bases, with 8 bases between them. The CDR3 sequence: CASSYSHVTYEQYF. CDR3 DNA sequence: TGTGCCAGCAGTTACTCTCACGTAACCTACGAGCAGTACTTC.

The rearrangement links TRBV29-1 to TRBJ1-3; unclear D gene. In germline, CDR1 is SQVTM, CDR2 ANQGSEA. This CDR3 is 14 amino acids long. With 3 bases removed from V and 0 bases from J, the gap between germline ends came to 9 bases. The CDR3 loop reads CSVEVPSSGNTIYF. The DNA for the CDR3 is TGCAGCGTTGAGGTCCCGAGCTCTGGAAACACCATATATTTT.

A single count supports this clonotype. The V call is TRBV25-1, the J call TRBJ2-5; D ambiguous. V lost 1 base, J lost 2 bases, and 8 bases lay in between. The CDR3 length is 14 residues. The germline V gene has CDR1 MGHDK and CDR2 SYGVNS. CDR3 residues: CASSEFGNQETQYF. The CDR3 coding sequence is TGTGCCAGCAGTGAATTTGGTAATCAAGAGACCCAGTACTTC.